This TCR beta chain was sequenced for a study of Tregs in tolerant kidney transplant recipients. Concerning this clone: What it recognizes is unknown.

Method: immunoSEQ multiplex PCR; TCRdb's copy keeps in-frame clones and lacks some. The table shows 7,000 to 9,000 clones, with about 45% occurring only once. V dropped 0 bases and J dropped 4; count of bases not matched to a gene: 8. CDR3 size: 16 residues. Germline CDR1 MGHRA, CDR2 YSYEKL. The clonotype was recovered from a human donor in good health. The material sequenced was CD4+ T cells from blood cultured with allogeneic cells. The chain uses TRBV4-1 and TRBJ2-7, with TRBD2 identical over 8 bases. The DNA of the CDR3 is TGCGCCAGCAGCCAAGATCTACGGGAGGGCCGATACGAGCAGTACTTC. It specifies CASSQDLREGRYEQYF.